Each of the 8 T cell receptor beta chains below was sequenced from the same sample in a study of T cells after yellow fever vaccination. TCRdb reprocessed the 5' RACE reads with MiXCR, giving one entry per CDR3 protein. The sample has over 300,000 distinct CDR3 sequences, around 4% seen once. This material consisted of PBMCs, taken on the day of the yellow fever booster vaccination. All receptors come from a young man who received the YFV17D yellow fever vaccine.

This clonotype was seen repeatedly, ten times or more. The CDR3: CASSLLLGNQPQHF. The CDR3 DNA reads as TGTGCCAGCAGCTTACTCTTGGGCAATCAGCCCCAGCATTTT. The chain carries TRBV7-2 and TRBJ1-5; D gene unclear. The CDR3 sequence is 14 residues long. Germline values: CDR1 SGHTA, CDR2 FQGNSA. V dropped 2 bases and J dropped 2 bases, with 7 bases sitting between them.

There are many counts of this clonotype. The chain has TRBV4-3 and TRBJ2-3, with a tentative D call TRBD2 (6 bases). The germline V gene has CDR1 LGHNA and CDR2 YSLEER. Trimming pared 0 bases from V and 1 base from J, leaving 14 bases between. The CDR3 is 17 amino acids. In nucleotides, the CDR3 is TGCGCCAGCAGCCAAGACTTACCTGGAGGGGGCACAGATACGCAGTATTTT. Amino acids: CASSQDLPGGGTDTQYF.

The chain uses TRBV28 and TRBJ1-2, with 7 bases matching TRBD1. Losses at the gene ends were 2 bases for V and 4 bases for J; bases not matched to a gene: 13. CDR1 MDHEN and CDR2 SYDVKM come from the germline V gene. The CDR3 spans 17 residues. In nucleotides, the CDR3 is TGTGCCAGCAGTTTAGGAGACAGGGAAAGGGCGAGCTATGGCTACACCTTC. Translation gives CASSLGDRERASYGYTF.

This clonotype was counted many times. The V call is TRBV7-2, the J call TRBJ2-3, with 12 bases fitting TRBD2. J gave up 9 bases and V 4 bases, and 8 bases lay outside the gene matches. In germline, CDR1 is SGHTA, CDR2 FQGNSA. The CDR3 has 15 amino acids. CDR3 protein: CASSSSGGARGTQYF. Written as DNA, the CDR3 is TGTGCCAGCAGCTCTAGCGGGGGGGCCCGAGGCACGCAGTATTTT. Looking up the rest from reference TRBV7-2 and TRBJ2-3 gives the full variable domain: GAGVSQSPSNKVTEKGKDVELRCDPISGHTALYWYRQSLGQGLEFLIYFQGNSAPDKSGLPSDRFSAERTGGSVSTLTIQRTQQEDSAVYLCASSSSGGARGTQYFGPGTRLTVL.

In DNA, the CDR3 is TGTGCCAGCAGTGAAGCGCTACTGAGGGGGACTGAAGCTTTCTTT. It yields the protein CASSEALLRGTEAFF. V is TRBV2 and J is TRBJ1-1, with D perhaps TRBD1 (6 bases). The CDR3 runs 15 residues. Germline loops: CDR1 SNHLY, CDR2 FYNNEI. V was shortened by 0 bases and J by 5 bases, with 13 bases between the two germline ends.

This clonotype was seen a few times. One junction end disagrees with the germline gene, perhaps due to a read error. The V gene is TRBV10-3, the J gene TRBJ1-6; unclear D gene. The CDR3 runs 13 residues. Germline CDR1 ENHRY, CDR2 SYGVKD. CDR3 nucleotides: TGTGCCACCAGTGTCCAGACTAATTCACCCCTCCACTTT. Translated: CATSVQTNSPLHF.

The sample holds a few counts of this clonotype. This sequence joins TRBV3-1 and TRBJ2-1; unclear D gene. Trimming stripped 0 bases from V and 10 bases from J, with 13 bases between. Looked up from germline, CDR1 is LGHDT and CDR2 is YNNKEL (reference sequence). This CDR3 has 14 residues. The CDR3 DNA sequence: TGTGCCAGCAGCCAAGATGACGGAATGGGAGAGCAGTTCTTC. Translated: CASSQDDGMGEQFF.

This rearrangement joins TRBV4-3 to TRBJ1-5, with D maybe TRBD1 (5 bases). CDR1 and CDR2 from the germline V gene are LGHNA and YSLEER. V was clipped by 3 bases and J by 2 bases, with 14 bases between them. The CDR3 is 16 amino acids. CDR3 sequence reads: CASSHLFRARNQPQHF. The CDR3 region has the DNA TGCGCCAGCAGCCATTTGTTCAGGGCCCGCAATCAGCCCCAGCATTTT.